This T cell receptor beta chain came from a study of T cell changes during pregnancy in multiple sclerosis. This clone was counted a few times. Some clones are missing from TCRdb's copy, which holds only in-frame ones; the method was immunoSEQ multiplex PCR. The repertoire holds about 96,000 clones, with roughly 92% as singletons. The trim removed 5 bases at V and 8 bases at J, leaving 13 bases unmatched. CDR1 SNHLY and CDR2 FYNNEI come from the germline V gene. There are 16 residues in the CDR3. V is TRBV2 and J is TRBJ2-3, with TRBD2 matching over 10 bases. The receptor was isolated from a female donor with multiple sclerosis, enrolled in a pregnancy study. Sequencing used peripheral blood, obtained in the first trimester of pregnancy. DNA for the CDR3: TGTGCCAGCAGTCCGCGGACTAGCGGTCTTACGGGTACGCAGTATTTT. Protein: CASSPRTSGLTGTQYF.